The 26 T cell receptor beta chains presented below share a single source sample, sequenced in a study of regulatory T cells in long-lasting Graves disease. The TCR beta library used iRepertoire HTBI primers with Arm-PCR amplification of CDR3. MiXCR, run by TCRdb on the multiplex PCR reads, gives a single entry per CDR3 protein. The data hold a few hundred thousand distinct CDR3 sequences, with around 15% observed a single time. The time point denotes: newly diagnosed GD, antithyroid drugs for less than 3 months. The TCR library used RNA extracted from PBMCs. The same data also went into a second study, on T cells in Graves' hyperthyroidism and ophthalmopathy.

The source was peripheral blood mononuclear cells (PBMCs), collected at new diagnosis, from a patient treated with antithyroid drugs. These receptors all stem from a woman under 30 with Graves disease.

V and J are TRBV6-2 or TRBV6-3 and TRBJ1-2; 8 bases agree with TRBD1. Trimming removed 0 bases from V and 4 bases from J; junction bases left unmatched: 4. CDR1 and CDR2 from the germline V gene are MNHEY and SVGEGT. This CDR3 has 15 amino acids. CDR3 bases: TGTGCCAGCAGTTACTCGACAGGGGAATTCTATGGCTACACCTTC. It encodes CASSYSTGEFYGYTF.

In its sample, this clonotype was seen many times. The chain combines TRBV6-2 or TRBV6-3 with TRBJ1-3; D gene ambiguous. The CDR3 spans 13 residues. Germline CDR1 and CDR2: MNHEY and SVGEGT. Deletions cut 5 bases from V and 4 bases from J, with 9 bases between. The CDR3 sequence: CASSETSGNTIYF. The CDR3 DNA is TGTGCCAGCAGTGAAACCTCGGGAAACACCATATATTTT.

The V call is TRBV10-1, the J call TRBJ2-7, with 10 bases that match TRBD1. V gave up 6 bases and J gave up 2 bases; unmatched junction bases: 10. CDR1 is WNHNN, CDR2 SYGVQD, per germline (reference sequence). CDR3 length: 16 amino acids. This chain's CDR3 is CASRRDRGQCPYEQYF. For the CDR3, the DNA is TGCGCCAGCAGACGGGACAGGGGCCAATGTCCCTACGAGCAGTACTTC.

The V and J genes are TRBV7-6 and TRBJ2-3; D is possibly TRBD1 or TRBD2 (6 bases each). This CDR3 contains 16 residues. The germline CDR1 and CDR2 sequences are SGHVS and FNYEAQ. Trimming shortened V by 1 base and J by 3 bases, and 14 bases separated the two germline ends. The DNA for the CDR3 is TGTGCCAGCAGCTTAGGTCCGGGGGCCGGTACAGATACGCAGTATTTT. Protein product: CASSLGPGAGTDTQYF. The whole variable domain, filled in from reference TRBV7-6 and TRBJ2-3, reads GAGVSQSPRYKVTKRGQDVALRCDPISGHVSLYWYRQALGQGPEFLTYFNYEAQQDKSGLPNDRFSAERPEGSISTLTIQRTEQRDSAMYRCASSLGPGAGTDTQYFGPGTRLTVL.

This clonotype was counted at least ten times. One end of the junction is discordant with germline, which a read error may explain. CDR3: CASSLRGTDTQYF. Here the CDR3 DNA reads TGTGCCAGCAGCTTGAGGGGCACCGATACGCAGTATTTT. V gene TRBV12-3 or TRBV12-4 combines with J gene TRBJ2-3; D assignment may be TRBD1 or TRBD2 (5 bases each). The CDR3 covers 13 residues.

This chain uses TRBV12-3 or TRBV12-4 with TRBJ1-4, with D hard to call. Trimming cost V 7 bases and J 1 base, with 10 bases left between them. This CDR3 is built from 14 residues. The CDR3 sequence is CASTSAQTNEKLFF. DNA for the CDR3: TGTGCCAGCACCTCCGCGCAAACTAATGAAAAACTGTTTTTT.

Notes on this clonotype: A much bigger clone sits one base away, suggesting this may be a read error. The final CDR3 position lacks the conserved phenylalanine or tryptophan, pointing to a likely read error. The chain couples TRBV20-1 to TRBJ2-7; 9 bases map to TRBD1. CDR3 length equals 15 residues. The V segment lost 3 bases and the J segment 0 bases; nucleotides outside the gene matches: 6. Germline CDR1 and CDR2: DFQATT and SNEGSKA (reference sequence). The CDR3 DNA sequence: TGCAGTGCTAGCGTCCCGGACAGGGGCTCCTACGAGCAGTACCTC. Its protein is CSASVPDRGSYEQYL.

This clonotype has at least ten counts. This chain uses TRBV12-3 or TRBV12-4 with TRBJ1-4; 7 positions match TRBD1. CDR3 length equals 13 residues. Germline trimming cut 7 bases from V and 8 bases from J; bases unmatched to any gene: 7. The CDR3 region is CASTRQGGEKLFF. CDR3 in DNA: TGTGCCAGCACGAGGCAGGGGGGCGAAAAACTGTTTTTT.

This clonotype appeared many times. One junction end disagrees with the germline gene, perhaps due to a read error. This chain connects TRBV5-6 to TRBJ2-5, with 9 bases fitting TRBD1. From germline, CDR1 is SGHDT and CDR2 YYEEEE. The CDR3 runs 14 residues. The CDR3, as DNA: TGTGCCAGCAGCTCCCGGGGGACAGGGACAGGGTCCTCCTTC. This codes for CASSSRGTGTGSSF.

At least ten counts were recorded for this clonotype. The chain uses TRBV29-1 and TRBJ1-1; 9 nucleotides match TRBD1. Germline-derived CDR1 and CDR2 are SQVTM and ANQGSEA. V lost 3 bases and J lost 2; bases outside the gene matches: 7. The CDR3 is 15 amino acids. CDR3 DNA: TGCAGCGTTGACCCCGGGACAGGGCTAAACACTGAAGCTTTCTTT. Translating it yields CSVDPGTGLNTEAFF.

Many counts were recorded for this clonotype. The chain couples TRBV20-1 to TRBJ2-1; the match to TRBD2 covers 13 bases. Germline V gene data show CDR1 as DFQATT and CDR2 as SNEGSKA (reference sequence). The CDR3 loop spans 16 amino acids. Trimming took 5 bases from V and 8 from J; bases not matched to a gene: 12. The CDR3 loop reads CSAARRTSGSPYEQFF. As DNA, the CDR3 is TGCAGTGCTGCCCGCCGGACTAGCGGGAGCCCGTATGAGCAGTTCTTC.

The chain carries TRBV7-9 and TRBJ2-7; possibly TRBD1 or TRBD2 for D (5 bases each). Trimming left V 3 bases short and J 2 bases short, with 11 bases between. The CDR3 consists of 14 residues. Germline V lookup: CDR1 SEHNR, CDR2 FQNEAQ (reference sequence). The CDR3 bases are TGTGCCAGCAGCTTTTTGGGGGTGGCCTACGAGCAGTACTTC. As protein: CASSFLGVAYEQYF.

This chain uses TRBV7-3 with TRBJ2-1; D may be TRBD1 (6 bases). Germline V gives CDR1 SGHTA, CDR2 FQGTGA. The CDR3 is made up of 14 amino acids. V lost 2 bases, J lost 7 bases, and 12 bases lay in between. Here the CDR3 reads CASSLQGLGNEQFF. In nucleotides, the CDR3 is TGTGCCAGCAGCTTACAGGGGTTAGGAAATGAGCAGTTCTTC. The full variable domain, its missing parts supplied by reference TRBV7-3 and TRBJ2-1, is GAGVSQTPSNKVTEKGKYVELRCDPISGHTALYWYRQSLGQGPEFLIYFQGTGAADDSGLPNDRFFAVRPEGSVSTLKIQRTERGDSAVYLCASSLQGLGNEQFFGPGTRLTVL.

This clonotype was picked up many times. The rearrangement links TRBV5-1 to TRBJ2-1, with 9 bases matching TRBD1. Looked up from germline, CDR1 is SGHRS and CDR2 is YFSETQ. CDR3 length: 20 amino acids. The V gene end was trimmed by 2 bases and the J gene end by 0 bases; junction bases not matched to a gene: 15. This CDR3 is CASSFGRDRVLLSSYNEQFF. The CDR3 DNA follows: TGCGCCAGCAGCTTCGGGCGGGACAGGGTGTTATTAAGCTCCTACAATGAGCAGTTCTTC.

This clonotype has at least ten counts. The chain uses TRBV10-3 and TRBJ2-2, with D possibly matching TRBD2 (7 bases). The V gene lost 6 bases and the J gene lost 1 base, with 15 bases spanning the gap. The CDR3 loop spans 16 amino acids. Looked up from germline, CDR1 is ENHRY and CDR2 is SYGVKD. DNA for the CDR3: TGTGCCATCAGCTCCCTAGGGGGGGTGAACACCGGGGAGCTGTTTTTT. This codes for CAISSLGGVNTGELFF.

This clonotype was counted many times. V is TRBV28 and J is TRBJ2-1, with D uncertain. The CDR3 has 16 amino acids. CDR1 is MDHEN and CDR2 is SYDVKM in the germline V gene. V lost 6 bases and J 2 bases, leaving 17 bases between the germline ends. The chain's CDR3 is CASSFGRWGTYNEQFF. The DNA for the CDR3 is TGTGCCAGCAGCTTTGGAAGGTGGGGTACCTACAATGAGCAGTTCTTC. Complete variable domain (other parts from reference TRBV28 and TRBJ2-1): DVKVTQSSRYLVKRTGEKVFLECVQDMDHENMFWYRQDPGLGLRLIYFSYDVKMKEKGDIPEGYSVSREKKERFSLILESASTNQTSMYLCASSFGRWGTYNEQFFGPGTRLTVL.

This clonotype showed up just a few times. The junction and the germline gene differ at one end; a read error may be behind it. This chain connects TRBV28 to TRBJ2-7, with D possibly being TRBD1 (5 bases). The CDR3 is made up of 16 amino acids. Germline CDR1 and CDR2: MDHEN and SYDVKM. DNA for the CDR3: TGTGCCAGCAGTTTATCCCAGGGATCTGGTTCTTGGCGCCATAGCTTC. It codes for CASSLSQGSGSWRHSF.

This clonotype was observed a single time. This may arise from a read error, as a much more abundant clone is one base away. The chain has TRBV18 and TRBJ1-1, with a possible D match to TRBD1 (5 bases). The CDR3 is made up of 14 amino acids. CDR1 and CDR2 from the germline V gene are KGHSH and LQKENI. The CDR3 DNA is TGTGCCAGCTCAACTCAGGGCGAGGGCACTGAAGGTTTCTTT. Protein product: CASSTQGEGTEGFF. The complete variable domain, with remaining parts taken from reference TRBV18 and TRBJ1-1, reads NAGVMQNPRHLVRRRGQEARLRCSPMKGHSHVYWYRQLPEEGLKFMVYLQKENIIDESGMPKERFSAEFPKEGPSILRIQQVVRGDSAAYFCASSTQGEGTEGFFGQGTRLTVV.

This clonotype appeared a few times. The V call is TRBV6-1, the J call TRBJ2-7, with 12 bases that match TRBD2. Germline V gene data show CDR1 as MNHNS and CDR2 as SASEGT. V was clipped by 5 bases and J by 3 bases; unmatched bases: 5. The CDR3 sequence is 15 residues long. CDR3 bases: TGTGCCAGCAGTACCACGACTAGCGGGGGCTACGAGCAGTACTTC. This gives the protein CASSTTTSGGYEQYF.

There are many counts of this clonotype. V and J are TRBV12-3 or TRBV12-4 and TRBJ2-3; maybe TRBD1 (5 bases). The length of the CDR3 is 13 residues. V was trimmed by 6 bases and J by 1 base, leaving 8 bases between them. In DNA form, the CDR3 reads TGTGCCAGCAGCTTGACAGGCACAGATACGCAGTATTTT. Its translation is CASSLTGTDTQYF.

At least ten counts were recorded for this clonotype. The chain couples TRBV28 to TRBJ2-1; 10 bases map to TRBD2. The germline gives CDR1 MDHEN, CDR2 SYDVKM. This CDR3 comprises 15 residues. Trimming at V came to 5 bases and at J to 1 base, leaving 2 bases not matched to a gene. The CDR3 is CASSQAGGSYNEQFF. The CDR3 DNA reads as TGTGCCAGCAGTCAAGCGGGAGGGTCCTACAATGAGCAGTTCTTC.

This clonotype has a count of ten or more. The J gene is TRBJ2-3, the V gene TRBV5-1; TRBD2 aligns across 13 bases. After removal of 4 bases from V and 3 bases from J, the junction contained 5 bases not matched to a gene. The CDR3 has 16 residues. The germline CDR1 and CDR2 sequences are SGHRS and YFSETQ. In DNA form, the CDR3 reads TGCGCCAGCAGCGAGGGACTAGCGGGACTGACAGATACGCAGTATTTT. Translating it yields CASSEGLAGLTDTQYF.

Note on this clonotype: A much larger clone is a single base away; this may be a read error. J is TRBJ2-7 and V is TRBV27; D is ambiguous. The germline CDR1 and CDR2 sequences are MNHEY and SMNVEV (reference sequence). This CDR3 is 14 amino acids long. The CDR3: CASNLSRSGYEQYF. CDR3 bases: TGTGCCAGCAATTTAAGCCGGTCGGGCTACGAGCAGTACTTC.

The sample holds a few counts of this clonotype. The gene calls are TRBV15 and TRBJ2-5; D unresolved. The CDR3 length is 12 residues. Germline lookup yields CDR1 LNHNV and CDR2 YYDKDF (reference sequence). Between the trimmed V and J ends, which lost 3 bases and 2 bases, there was a span of 4 bases. The CDR3 region is CATSSAQETQYF. The CDR3 DNA sequence: TGTGCCACCAGCAGTGCACAAGAGACCCAGTACTTC.

This clonotype was found many times. The chain combines TRBV3-1 with TRBJ2-5; D ambiguous. CDR1 and CDR2 from the germline V gene are LGHDT and YNNKEL (reference sequence). This CDR3 is built from 15 residues. V shed 1 base and J shed 5 bases, with 14 bases lying between them. The CDR3 loop reads CASSQAPKESETQYF. In DNA form, the CDR3 reads TGTGCCAGCAGCCAAGCCCCAAAAGAGTCGGAGACCCAGTACTTC.

This clonotype was seen ten or more times. The junction departs from the called germline gene at one end, perhaps through a read error. The genes are TRBV5-1 and TRBJ1-1; perhaps TRBD1 as D (5 bases). CDR1 and CDR2 (germline): SGHRS, YFSETQ. CDR3 length: 17 residues. The DNA of the CDR3 is TGTGCCAGCAGCCGTATTAGTCGCAGGGATCCGAACACTGAAGCTTTCTTT. It codes for CASSRISRRDPNTEAFF.